This T cell receptor beta chain was sequenced in a study of regulatory T cells in long-lasting Graves disease. Trimming cost V 6 bases and J 2 bases, with 16 bases left between them. The germline gives CDR1 DFQATT, CDR2 SNEGSKA (reference sequence). CDR3 size: 14 residues. This clonotype has a count of ten or more. The antigen remains undetermined. Described time point: persistent/refractory GD, antithyroid drugs over 5 years with positive TRAb. Researchers made the TCR library from RNA that was extracted from PBMCs. Each of the patients was recruited from an endocrinology department situated in Xi'an, China. According to the study, TCR beta libraries were built with iRepertoire HTBI primers and CDR3-region Arm-PCR. TCRdb reanalysed the multiplex PCR reads using MiXCR and keeps one entry per CDR3 protein. The table shows hundreds of thousands of distinct CDR3 sequences, with under 25% occurring only once.

Study-wide results and caveats: More public clonotypes were shared by persistent patients (approximately 3,000) than by new patients (roughly 1,000). Because few samples were included, accuracy may have been lower. When disease was persistent, TRBV28, TRBJ1-2 and TRBJ2-5 were the favored segments.

The sequence was collected from a female donor with Graves disease. Sequenced here: peripheral blood mononuclear cells (PBMCs), sampled when the disease was refractory, from a patient treated with antithyroid drugs. The V and J genes are TRBV20-1 and TRBJ2-5; D remains ambiguous. CDR3: CSAESDKIQETQYF. The CDR3 region has the DNA TGCAGTGCAGAGTCCGACAAGATTCAAGAGACCCAGTACTTC.